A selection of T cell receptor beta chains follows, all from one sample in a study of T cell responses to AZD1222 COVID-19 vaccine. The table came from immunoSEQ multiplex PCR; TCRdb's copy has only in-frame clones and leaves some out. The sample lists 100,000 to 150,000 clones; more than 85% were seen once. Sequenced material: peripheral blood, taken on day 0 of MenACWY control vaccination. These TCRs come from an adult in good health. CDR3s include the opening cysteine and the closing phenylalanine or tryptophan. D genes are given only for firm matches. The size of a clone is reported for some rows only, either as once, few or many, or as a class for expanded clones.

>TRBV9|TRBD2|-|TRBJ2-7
TGTGCCAGCAGCGTAGTGCGGGAGGGGTTTCTCTACGAGCAGTACTTC
CASSVVREGFLYEQYF
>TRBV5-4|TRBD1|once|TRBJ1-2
TGTGCCAGCAGCTTGGGGGACAGAAGGGGCTACACCTTC
CASSLGDRRGYTF
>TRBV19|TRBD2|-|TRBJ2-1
TGTGCCAGTAGAAGACTAGCGGGAGTGCATGAGCAGTTCTTC
CASRRLAGVHEQFF
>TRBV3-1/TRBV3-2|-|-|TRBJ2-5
TGTGCCAGCAGCCAAGAATTAGCTGGAGAAGTTCGGTACTTC
CASSQELAGEVRYF
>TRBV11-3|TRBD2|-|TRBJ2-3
TGTGCCAGCGGGAGGGTTGACACAGATACGCAGTATTTT
CASGRVDTDTQYF
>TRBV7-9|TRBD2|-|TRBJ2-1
TGTGCCAGCAGCTCGAGGAGCGGGAGGGCCAGGAATGAGCAGTTCTTC
CASSSRSGRARNEQFF
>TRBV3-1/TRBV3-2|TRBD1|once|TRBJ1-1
TGTGCCAGCAGCCTCATAGGACAGGGGGCTGAAGCTTTCTTT
CASSLIGQGAEAFF
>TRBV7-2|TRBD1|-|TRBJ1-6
TGTGCCAGCAGCTTACAGGGGGCCTATAATTCACCCCTCCACTTT
CASSLQGAYNSPLHF
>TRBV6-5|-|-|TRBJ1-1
TGTGCCAGCATCCCTACACGGGACGAAGCTTTCTTT
CASIPTRDEAFF
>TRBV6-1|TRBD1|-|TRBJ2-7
TGTGCCAGCAGTGAGGGACAGACACCCTACGAGCAGTACTTC
CASSEGQTPYEQYF
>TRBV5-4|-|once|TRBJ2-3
TGTGCCAGCAGCTTGGCCCAGGGGGGTTTCACAGATACGCAGTATTTT
CASSLAQGGFTDTQYF
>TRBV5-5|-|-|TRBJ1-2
TGTGCCAGCAGCTTGGAGGGGCTTACGGGAAAGGGCTATGGCTACACCTTC
CASSLEGLTGKGYGYTF
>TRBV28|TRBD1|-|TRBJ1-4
TGTGCCAGCAGTTTATGGACAGGGGGCGCGGGTGAAAAACTGTTTTTT
CASSLWTGGAGEKLFF
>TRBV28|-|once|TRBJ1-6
TGTGCCAGCAGCGGAGGTGATTCAAATTCACCCCTCCACTTT
CASSGGDSNSPLHF
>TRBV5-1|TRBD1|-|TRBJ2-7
TGCGCCAGCAGCTTGTCGGGACAGGGGGTCGACGAGCAGTACTTC
CASSLSGQGVDEQYF
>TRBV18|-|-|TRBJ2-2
TGTGCCAGCTCACCTCAGGCAAGCGGTAACACCGGGGAGCTGTTTTTT
CASSPQASGNTGELFF
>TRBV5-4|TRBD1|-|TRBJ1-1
TGTGCCAGCAGCTCGGATAGGGACAGGGGGAAAGGATTCACTGAAGCTTTCTTT
CASSSDRDRGKGFTEAFF
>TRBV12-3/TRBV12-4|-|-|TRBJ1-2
TGTGCCAGCAGTTTATACAGGGTCGACGGCTACACCTTC
CASSLYRVDGYTF
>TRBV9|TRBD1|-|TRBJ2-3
TGTGCCAGCAGCCCCGGGACAGTTTCCTATACGCAGTATTTT
CASSPGTVSYTQYF
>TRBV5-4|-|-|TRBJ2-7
TGTGCCAGCAGCTTGGACGGCGTCAGCGAGCAGTACTTC
CASSLDGVSEQYF
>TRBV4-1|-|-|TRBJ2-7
TGCGCCAGCAGCCAAGGGAGGGAGCAGTACTTC
CASSQGREQYF
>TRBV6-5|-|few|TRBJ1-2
TGTGCCAGCAGCGTAGCCGGGAGAGACTATGGCTACACCTTC
CASSVAGRDYGYTF
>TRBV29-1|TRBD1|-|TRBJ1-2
TGCAGCTCCGGGACAGGGGATGGCTACACCTTC
CSSGTGDGYTF
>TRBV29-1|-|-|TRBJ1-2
TGCAGCGTTGCACAGGGCAACTATGGCTACACCTTC
CSVAQGNYGYTF
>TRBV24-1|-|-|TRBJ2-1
TGTGCCACCAGTGCCCCCGGCCGGGGGGACAGCCAATTCTTC
CATSAPGRGDSQFF
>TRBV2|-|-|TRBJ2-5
TGTGCCAGCAGTCCCCAGGGTTGGGAGACCCAGTACTTC
CASSPQGWETQYF
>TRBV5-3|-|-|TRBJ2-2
TGTGCCAGATTCCCCCTAAAAATAACCGGGGAGCTGTTTTTT
CARFPLKITGELFF
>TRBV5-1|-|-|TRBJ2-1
TGCGCCAGCAGCTTGGCCGACAGGATTTGGGGCGATGAGCAGTTCTTC
CASSLADRIWGDEQFF
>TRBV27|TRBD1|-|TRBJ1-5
TGTGCCAGCAGTCTGACAGGGATTCTTGGCAATCAGCCCCAGCATTTT
CASSLTGILGNQPQHF
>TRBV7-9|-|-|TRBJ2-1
TGTGCCAGCACCAAGCAGGAGGAGCAGTTCTTC
CASTKQEEQFF
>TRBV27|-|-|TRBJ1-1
TGTGCCAGCAGCCCATTCCCAGGGGCCCCTGAAGCTTTCTTT
CASSPFPGAPEAFF
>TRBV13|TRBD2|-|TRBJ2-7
TGTGCCAGCAAGGGCAATAGCGGGAGATTTTCCTACGAGCAGTACTTC
CASKGNSGRFSYEQYF
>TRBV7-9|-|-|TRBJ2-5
TGTGCCAGCAGCTTAGGAGGCTCCTTATTCCAAGAGACCCAGTACTTC
CASSLGGSLFQETQYF
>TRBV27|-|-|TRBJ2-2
TGTGCCAGCACAATAAGGGGGGTAAAGAGGACCGGGGAGCTGTTTTTT
CASTIRGVKRTGELFF
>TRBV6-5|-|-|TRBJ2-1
TGTGCCAGCGGGCGTGGGAATGAGCAGTTCTTC
CASGRGNEQFF
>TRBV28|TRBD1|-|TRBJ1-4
TGTGCCAGCAACCAGGGGGGTAGGGCTAATGAAAAACTGTTTTTT
CASNQGGRANEKLFF
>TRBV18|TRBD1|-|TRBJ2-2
TGTGCCAGCTCACAAACCGGGACAGGGGTATCCGGGGAGCTGTTTTTT
CASSQTGTGVSGELFF
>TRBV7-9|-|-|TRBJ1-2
TGTGCCAGCAGCAGAGCAGGGAAAGGCCTCTATGGCTACACCTTC
CASSRAGKGLYGYTF
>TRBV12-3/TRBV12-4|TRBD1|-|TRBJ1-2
TGTGCCAGCAGTTTCGGGACAGGGGTTATCACCTTC
CASSFGTGVITF
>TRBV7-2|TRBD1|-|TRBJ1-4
TGTGCCAGCAGCTACAGGGGGGACGAAAAACTGTTTTTT
CASSYRGDEKLFF
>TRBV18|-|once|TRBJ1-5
TGTGCCAGCTCACCGGGCAACAATCAGCCCCAGCATTTT
CASSPGNNQPQHF
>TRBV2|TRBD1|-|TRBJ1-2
TGTGCCAGCGACAGGGAAGAGATTGGCTACACCTTC
CASDREEIGYTF
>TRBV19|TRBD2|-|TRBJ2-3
TGTGCCAGTAGTGCGGGAGCCCCAGATACGCAGTATTTT
CASSAGAPDTQYF
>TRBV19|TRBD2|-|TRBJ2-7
TGTGCCAGTAGTATTTCAGGGCTAGCGGGGACCTACGAGCAGTACTTC
CASSISGLAGTYEQYF
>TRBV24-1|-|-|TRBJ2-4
TGTGCCACCAGTGTTTTCGGGCGACCAAGCTGCAAAAACATTCAGTACTTC
CATSVFGRPSCKNIQYF
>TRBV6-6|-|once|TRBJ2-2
TGTGCCAGCAGTTACTTCGACAGTCCAGCCGGGGAGCTGTTTTTT
CASSYFDSPAGELFF
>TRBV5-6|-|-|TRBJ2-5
TGTGCCAGCAGCCTTGCGCCAGAGACCCAGTACTTC
CASSLAPETQYF
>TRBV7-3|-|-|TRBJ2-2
TGTGCCAGCAGCTTAAAGGTTACCGGGGAGCTGTTTTTT
CASSLKVTGELFF
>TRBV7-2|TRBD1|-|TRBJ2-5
TGTGCCAGCAGCTATGACAGGGGAGGAGAGACCCAGTACTTC
CASSYDRGGETQYF
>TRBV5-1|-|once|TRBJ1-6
TGCGCCAGCACCGCCGTCGAGGGTAATTCACCCCTCCACTTT
CASTAVEGNSPLHF
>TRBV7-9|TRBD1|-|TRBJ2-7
TGTGCCAGCAGCTTTGACAGGGGGCTTGAGCAGTACTTC
CASSFDRGLEQYF
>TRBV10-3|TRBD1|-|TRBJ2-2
TGTGCCACCACACAGGGGATGTTGGACACCGGGGAGCTGTTTTTT
CATTQGMLDTGELFF
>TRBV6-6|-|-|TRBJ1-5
TGTGCCAGCAGTTATCAGGCGCGGGGACAGCCCCAGCATTTT
CASSYQARGQPQHF
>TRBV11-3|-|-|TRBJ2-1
TGTGCCAGCAGGGACCCCTGGGCAGACAATGAGCAGTTCTTC
CASRDPWADNEQFF
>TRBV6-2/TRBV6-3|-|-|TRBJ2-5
TGTGCCAGCAGTATTGGACCTGGGGAGACCCAGTACTTC
CASSIGPGETQYF
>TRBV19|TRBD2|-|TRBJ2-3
TGTGCCAGTAGGAGACTAGCGGGAGGAAAAGATACGCAGTATTTT
CASRRLAGGKDTQYF
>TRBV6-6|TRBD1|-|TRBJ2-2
TGTGCCAGCAAGGGGGCGCTGACCGGGGAGCTGTTTTTT
CASKGALTGELFF
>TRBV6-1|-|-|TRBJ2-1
TGTGCCAGCAGTGAAGCTTGGGGGAGAGGATCCTACAATGAGCAGTTCTTC
CASSEAWGRGSYNEQFF
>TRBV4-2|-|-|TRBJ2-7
TGTGCCAGCAGCTCCTCCTACGAGCAGTACTTC
CASSSSYEQYF
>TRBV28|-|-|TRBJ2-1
TGTGCCAGCAGTTTAGGAGGAACTCCCTACAATGAGCAGTTCTTC
CASSLGGTPYNEQFF